This T cell receptor beta chain is from a study of control samples from healthy donors and cancer patients. Sequenced by immunoSEQ multiplex PCR; TCRdb stores in-frame clones only, minus some. The sample carries 130,000 or so clones, around 90% recorded once. The ends were cut back, 2 bases at V and 2 bases at J, with 14 bases in the middle. Germline lookup yields CDR1 SGHRS and CDR2 YFSETQ. This CDR3 has 17 amino acids. V and J are TRBV5-1 and TRBJ2-6; D unresolved. The sequence derives from a man aged 40-55 years in good health. Specimen: blood. The CDR3 nucleotides read TGCGCCAGCAGCTTAAATCTTCGGGCGACTGGGGCCAACGTCCTGACTTTC. It yields the protein CASSLNLRATGANVLTF.